The TCR beta chain described here comes from a study of blood T cell repertoires in COVID-19. On the study more broadly: Acute and convalescent COVID-19 specimens originated in the United States, Italy and Spain.

This clone was seen a few times. Produced via immunoSEQ multiplex PCR; TCRdb's table is partial and in-frame only. The repertoire holds about 60,000 clones, with about 81% as singletons. The V end was cut by 3 bases, the J end by 2 bases, with 12 bases between. Germline CDR1 is KGHDR and CDR2 is SFDVKD. This CDR3 has 15 amino acids. The sequenced sample was peripheral blood. The sequence came from a man aged 70 or older with active COVID-19. The rearrangement links TRBV24-1 to TRBJ2-5; maybe TRBD2 (6 bases). The CDR3 region has the DNA TGTGCCACCAGTGATGGGGGGACGGGACAAGAGACCCAGTACTTC. Translated, it gives CATSDGGTGQETQYF.